Included here is one TCR beta chain sequence, with context. The method was immunoSEQ multiplex PCR; TCRdb's version includes in-frame clones alone and lacks a portion of them. The table has a few million clones, roughly nine tenths seen once. This specimen belongs to a study of shared clonotypes between healthy human individuals. This TCR came from a man aged 18 to 30 in good health. The sample taken for sequencing was naive CD4+ T cells sorted from blood. Subset: CD45RA+ positively selected.

The CDR3 here is CSATSFSSYEQYF. In nucleotides, the CDR3 is TGCAGCGCTACTAGCTTTTCCTCCTACGAGCAGTACTTC. The genes are TRBV29-1 and TRBJ2-7, with D possibly matching TRBD2 (6 bases). Germline loops: CDR1 SQVTM, CDR2 ANQGSEA. The V end lost 7 bases, the J end lost 0 bases, and 13 bases lay between the germline ends. The CDR3 is 13 amino acids.